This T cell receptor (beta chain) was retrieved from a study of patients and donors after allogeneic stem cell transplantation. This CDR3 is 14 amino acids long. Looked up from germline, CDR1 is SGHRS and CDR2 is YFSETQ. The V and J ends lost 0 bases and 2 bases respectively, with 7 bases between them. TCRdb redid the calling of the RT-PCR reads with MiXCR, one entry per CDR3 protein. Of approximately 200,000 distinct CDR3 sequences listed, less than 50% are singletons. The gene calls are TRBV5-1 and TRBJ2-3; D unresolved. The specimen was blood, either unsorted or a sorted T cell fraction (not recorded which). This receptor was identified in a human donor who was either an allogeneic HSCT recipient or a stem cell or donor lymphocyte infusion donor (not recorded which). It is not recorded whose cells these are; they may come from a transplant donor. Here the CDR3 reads CASSLEPVTDTQYF. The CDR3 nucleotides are TGCGCCAGCAGCTTGGAGCCAGTCACAGATACGCAGTATTTT. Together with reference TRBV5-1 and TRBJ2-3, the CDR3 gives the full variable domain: KAGVTQTPRYLIKTRGQQVTLSCSPISGHRSVSWYQQTPGQGLQFLFEYFSETQRNKGNFPGRFSGRQFSNSRSEMNVSTLELGDSALYLCASSLEPVTDTQYFGPGTRLTVL.